This entry lists 22 T cell receptor beta chains sequenced from one sample in a study of cytomegalovirus exposure and HLA in healthy donors. This PCR relied on a set of 60 Vbeta primers and 13 Jbeta primers. Profiled with immunoSEQ multiplex PCR; TCRdb holds only in-frame clones, not every one. The sample has about 160,000 clones; roughly 80% are singletons. Sequencing used PBMCs. These TCRs come from a man aged 25-45 years in good health and CMV-seropositive.

The chain couples TRBV27 to TRBJ2-7, with D uncertain. In germline, CDR1 is MNHEY, CDR2 SMNVEV (reference sequence). Trimming cost V 3 bases and J 3 bases, with 9 bases left between them. CDR3 length: 13 amino acids. CDR3 residues: CASSLGSDYEQYF. As DNA, the CDR3 is TGTGCCAGCAGTTTGGGCAGTGACTACGAGCAGTACTTC.

Worth noting for this clone: Other DNA sequences in the sample encode the same CDR3. The chain carries TRBV7-2 and TRBJ2-5; 14 positions agree with TRBD2. Germline V gene data show CDR1 as SGHTA and CDR2 as FQGNSA. The CDR3 contains 16 residues. The junction had 3 bases not matched to a gene; V was cut back by 4 bases and J by 2 bases. In DNA form, the CDR3 reads TGTGCCAGCAGCTCCGGACTAGCGGGGGGACAAGAGACCCAGTACTTC. Translating it yields CASSSGLAGGQETQYF.

The genes are TRBV11-2 and TRBJ2-7; TRBD1 matches at 7 bases. In germline, CDR1 is SGHAT, CDR2 FQNNGV. V was clipped by 5 bases and J by 2 bases; unmatched bases: 9. CDR3 length: 15 amino acids. In DNA form, the CDR3 reads TGTGCCAGCAGCCCCACCGGGACAGCCACCTACGAGCAGTACTTC. Translation gives CASSPTGTATYEQYF.

In regard to this clone: Within the sample, other DNA sequences also encode this same CDR3. The chain joins TRBV5-1 to TRBJ1-1; 9 bases fit TRBD1. The CDR3 has 14 residues. Germline V CDR1 and CDR2: SGHRS, YFSETQ. The V and J ends lost 4 bases and 5 bases, in that order; junction bases with no gene match: 6. Written as DNA, the CDR3 is TGCGCCAGCAGCCCAGGGACAGGGTATACTGAAGCTTTCTTT. It encodes CASSPGTGYTEAFF. The entire variable domain, with the rest obtained from reference TRBV5-1 and TRBJ1-1, is as follows: KAGVTQTPRYLIKTRGQQVTLSCSPISGHRSVSWYQQTPGQGLQFLFEYFSETQRNKGNFPGRFSGRQFSNSRSEMNVSTLELGDSALYLCASSPGTGYTEAFFGQGTRLTVV.

V is TRBV7-9 and J is TRBJ1-1; D unclear. The ends were cut back, 4 bases at V and 3 bases at J, with 9 bases in the middle. The CDR3 runs to 13 residues. The germline gives CDR1 SEHNR, CDR2 FQNEAQ (reference sequence). CDR3 in DNA: TGTGCCAGCAGCTATTGGACTGACACTGAAGCTTTCTTT. Protein sequence: CASSYWTDTEAFF. Full variable domain (rest looked up from reference TRBV7-9 and TRBJ1-1): DTGVSQNPRHKITKRGQNVTFRCDPISEHNRLYWYRQTLGQGPEFLTYFQNEAQLEKSRLLSDRFSAERPKGSFSTLEIQRTEQGDSAMYLCASSYWTDTEAFFGQGTRLTVV.

V is TRBV7-2 and J is TRBJ2-5; 8 positions agree with TRBD1. Per germline, CDR1 SGHTA and CDR2 FQGNSA. The CDR3 extends over 17 amino acids. V dropped 3 bases and J dropped 3; count of bases not matched to a gene: 12. Here the CDR3 reads CASSFPKQSGGEETQYF. The CDR3 DNA sequence: TGTGCCAGCAGCTTTCCAAAACAGTCAGGGGGCGAAGAGACCCAGTACTTC.

In its sample, this clone was seen a few times. J is TRBJ2-3 and V is TRBV5-1; possibly TRBD2 for D (6 bases). CDR1 is SGHRS and CDR2 is YFSETQ in the germline V gene. Trimming stripped 4 bases from V and 2 bases from J, with 14 bases between. The CDR3 runs 15 residues. CDR3 protein: CASSVVSGDTDTQYF. The CDR3 nucleotides read TGCGCCAGCAGCGTCGTATCGGGGGACACAGATACGCAGTATTTT. The variable domain in full, with the rest retrieved from reference TRBV5-1 and TRBJ2-3, is KAGVTQTPRYLIKTRGQQVTLSCSPISGHRSVSWYQQTPGQGLQFLFEYFSETQRNKGNFPGRFSGRQFSNSRSEMNVSTLELGDSALYLCASSVVSGDTDTQYFGPGTRLTVL.

The chain couples TRBV29-1 to TRBJ1-5, with D unclear. The CDR3 covers 12 residues. V was cut by 6 bases and J by 4 bases, with 10 bases left in between. In germline, CDR1 is SQVTM, CDR2 ANQGSEA. This CDR3 is CSVMGGNQPQHF. The DNA for the CDR3 is TGCAGCGTGATGGGAGGGAATCAGCCCCAGCATTTT.

The chain has TRBV4-1 and TRBJ2-1; D possibly corresponds to TRBD1 (5 bases). The CDR3 loop spans 12 amino acids. The germline V gene has CDR1 MGHRA and CDR2 YSYEKL. Trimming cost V 0 bases and J 14 bases, with 11 bases left between them. The CDR3 bases are TGCGCCAGCAGCCAAGATAAGGGGTCGAAGTTCTTC. Translation gives CASSQDKGSKFF.

The chain has TRBV5-4 and TRBJ2-7, with 7 bases identical to TRBD1. After removal of 4 bases from V and 5 bases from J, the junction contained 15 bases not matched to a gene. Germline-derived CDR1 and CDR2 are SGHNT and YYREEE (reference sequence). The CDR3 has 16 residues. CDR3 amino acids: CASSGARQGRLHEQYF. The CDR3 nucleotides are TGTGCCAGCAGCGGGGCCAGACAGGGACGGCTCCACGAGCAGTACTTC.

The rearrangement links TRBV7-9 to TRBJ2-1, with a possible D match to TRBD1 (5 bases). This CDR3 region has 15 residues. Germline CDR1 reads SEHNR; CDR2 reads FQNEAQ (reference sequence). The V end was cut by 1 base, the J end by 9 bases, with 16 bases between. The CDR3 DNA is TGTGCCAGCAGCTTAGTGTCAGGGAATTGGGGTGAGCAGTTCTTC. It specifies CASSLVSGNWGEQFF. The full variable domain, its missing parts supplied by reference TRBV7-9 and TRBJ2-1, is DTGVSQNPRHKITKRGQNVTFRCDPISEHNRLYWYRQTLGQGPEFLTYFQNEAQLEKSRLLSDRFSAERPKGSFSTLEIQRTEQGDSAMYLCASSLVSGNWGEQFFGPGTRLTVL.

Only a few counts were recorded for this clone. The chain has TRBV9 and TRBJ1-2; maybe TRBD1 (5 bases). The CDR3 loop spans 14 amino acids. Germline assignment: CDR1 SGDLS and CDR2 YYNGEE. Deletions cut 1 base from V and 7 bases from J, with 14 bases between. The CDR3 DNA is TGTGCCAGCAGCGTACCAGAGAACGGGGGTGGCTACACCTTC. It codes for CASSVPENGGGYTF.

The chain links TRBV5-1 to TRBJ2-7, with 9 bases aligning to TRBD1. The CDR3 consists of 16 residues. In germline, CDR1 is SGHRS, CDR2 YFSETQ. J lost 2 bases, V lost 4 bases, and 10 bases had no gene match. The CDR3 bases are TGCGCCAGCAGCGTAGCCGGGACAGGGAAAACCTACGAGCAGTACTTC. This translates into CASSVAGTGKTYEQYF.

The chain employs TRBV6-5 and TRBJ1-2; weak D call: TRBD1 (6 bases). The V and J ends lost 5 bases and 0 bases respectively, with 13 bases between them. This CDR3 has 15 amino acids. Germline V lookup: CDR1 MNHEY, CDR2 SVGAGI. CDR3: CASSPRRTANYGYTF. The CDR3 DNA reads TGTGCCAGCAGTCCCCGACGGACAGCTAACTATGGCTACACCTTC.

The chain links TRBV10-2 to TRBJ1-2; D may be TRBD1 (5 bases). This CDR3 is 11 amino acids long. V shed 2 bases and J shed 14 bases, with 12 bases lying between them. Germline assignment: CDR1 WSHSY and CDR2 SAAADI. The CDR3 sequence is CASSEGQGSTF. The CDR3 DNA reads TGCGCCAGCAGTGAGGGGCAGGGTAGTACCTTC.

J is TRBJ2-3 and V is TRBV5-1; 8 bases line up with TRBD2. Germline loops: CDR1 SGHRS, CDR2 YFSETQ. V shed 4 bases and J 6 bases; nucleotides not matched to a gene: 7. This CDR3 has 14 residues. The CDR3, as DNA: TGCGCCAGCAGCCCCGGGGGGGCCTTGGATACGCAGTATTTT. Protein: CASSPGGALDTQYF.

This rearrangement joins TRBV2 to TRBJ1-4; the match to TRBD1 covers 7 bases. The CDR3 loop spans 14 amino acids. The ends lost 3 bases at V and 8 bases at J; junction bases unmatched: 6. From germline, CDR1 is SNHLY and CDR2 FYNNEI. This CDR3 reads CASSETGRSEKLFF. The CDR3 coding sequence is TGTGCCAGCAGTGAGACAGGGAGATCCGAAAAACTGTTTTTT. The variable domain in full, completed from reference TRBV2 and TRBJ1-4, reads EPEVTQTPSHQVTQMGQEVILRCVPISNHLYFYWYRQILGQKVEFLVSFYNNEISEKSEIFDDQFSVERPDGSNFTLKIRSTKLEDSAMYFCASSETGRSEKLFFGSGTQLSVL.

The sample holds one count of this clone. This chain joins TRBV6-1 and TRBJ1-5; D might be TRBD1 (5 bases). This CDR3 comprises 14 residues. Trimming removed 1 base at V and 7 bases at J, with 11 bases between. Germline CDR1 is MNHNS and CDR2 is SASEGT. The CDR3 reads CASSEVTGSQPQHF. As DNA, the CDR3 is TGTGCCAGCAGTGAAGTTACAGGTTCCCAGCCCCAGCATTTT.

V gene TRBV7-9 combines with J gene TRBJ2-7; D remains ambiguous. Trimming left V 1 base short and J 5 bases short, with 6 bases between. The CDR3 is 12 amino acids. The germline gives CDR1 SEHNR, CDR2 FQNEAQ (reference sequence). CDR3 bases: TGTGCCAGCAGCTTAGTAAATCACGAGCAGTACTTC. This sequence encodes CASSLVNHEQYF.

A few counts support this clone. The rearrangement uses TRBV15 and TRBJ2-5, with TRBD2 matching over 9 bases. V shed 0 bases and J 4 bases; nucleotides not matched to a gene: 3. The CDR3 totals 15 residues. Germline V gene data show CDR1 as LNHNV and CDR2 as YYDKDF (reference sequence). In DNA, the CDR3 is TGTGCCACCAGCAGAGATAGCGGGGGAGGAGAGACCCAGTACTTC. Translation gives CATSRDSGGGETQYF.

The chain is built from TRBV30 and TRBJ2-5; D perhaps matches TRBD2 (5 bases). Trimming took 2 bases from V and 4 from J, leaving 11 bases between them. Germline V CDR1 and CDR2: GTSNPN, SVGIG (reference sequence). The CDR3 is made up of 13 amino acids. The CDR3 DNA sequence: TGTGCCTGGAGTCCCCCGGGGAGAGAGACCCAGTACTTC. Translation: CAWSPPGRETQYF.

The CDR3 region has the DNA TGTGCCAGCAGCTCTGGTAGGGGCTGGGAGCAGTACTTC. Protein sequence: CASSSGRGWEQYF. This sequence joins TRBV7-9 and TRBJ2-7; D perhaps matches TRBD1 (5 bases). CDR3 size: 13 residues. Germline V lookup: CDR1 SEHNR, CDR2 FQNEAQ (reference sequence). V lost 4 bases, J lost 7 bases, and 14 bases lay in between.